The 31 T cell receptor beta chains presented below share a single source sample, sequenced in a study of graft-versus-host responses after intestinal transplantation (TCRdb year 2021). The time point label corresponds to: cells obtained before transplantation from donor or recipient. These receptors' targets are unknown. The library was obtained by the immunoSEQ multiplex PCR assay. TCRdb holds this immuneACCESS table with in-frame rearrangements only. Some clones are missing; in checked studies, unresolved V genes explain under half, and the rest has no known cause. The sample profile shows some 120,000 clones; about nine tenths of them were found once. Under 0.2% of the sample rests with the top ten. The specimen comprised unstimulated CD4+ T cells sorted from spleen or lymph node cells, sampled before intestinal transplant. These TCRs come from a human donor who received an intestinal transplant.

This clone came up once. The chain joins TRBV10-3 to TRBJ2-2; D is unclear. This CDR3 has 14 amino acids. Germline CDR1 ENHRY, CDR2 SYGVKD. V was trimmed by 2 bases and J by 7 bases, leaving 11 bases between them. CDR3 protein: CAISEGPRGGELFF. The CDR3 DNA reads TGTGCCATCAGTGAGGGCCCTCGAGGCGGGGAGCTGTTTTTT.

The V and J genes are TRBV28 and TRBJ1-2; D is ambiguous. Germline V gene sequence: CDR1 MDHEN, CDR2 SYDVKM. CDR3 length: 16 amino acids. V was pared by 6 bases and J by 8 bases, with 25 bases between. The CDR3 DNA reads TGTGCCAGCAGCCCTGCCGGGCTAGGACTCAATTGGGGCTACACCTTC. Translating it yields CASSPAGLGLNWGYTF.

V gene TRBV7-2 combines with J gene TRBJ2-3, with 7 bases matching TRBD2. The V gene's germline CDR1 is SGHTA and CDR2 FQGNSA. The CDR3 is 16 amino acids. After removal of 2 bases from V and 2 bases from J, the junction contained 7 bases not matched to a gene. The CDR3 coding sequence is TGTGCCAGCAGCTTATGGGGGGGTTCCACCACAGATACGCAGTATTTT. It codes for CASSLWGGSTTDTQYF.

Here the CDR3 reads CSTAQGGWTEAFF. DNA of the CDR3: TGCAGCACAGCGCAGGGAGGATGGACTGAAGCTTTCTTT. The J gene is TRBJ1-1, the V gene TRBV29-1; perhaps TRBD1 as D (5 bases). The V gene's germline CDR1 is SQVTM and CDR2 ANQGSEA. The V gene lost 8 bases and the J gene lost 5 bases, with 18 bases spanning the gap. The CDR3 length is 13 residues. Based on the CDR3 plus reference TRBV29-1 and TRBJ1-1, the full variable domain is SAVISQKPSRDICQRGTSLTIQCQVDSQVTMMFWYRQQPGQSLTLIATANQGSEATYESGFVIDKFPISRPNLTFSTLTVSNMSPEDSSIYLCSTAQGGWTEAFFGQGTRLTVV.

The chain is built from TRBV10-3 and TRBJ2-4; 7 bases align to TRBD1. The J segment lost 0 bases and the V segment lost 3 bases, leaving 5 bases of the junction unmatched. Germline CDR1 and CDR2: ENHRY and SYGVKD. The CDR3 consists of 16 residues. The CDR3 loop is CAISDPDRLAKNIQYF. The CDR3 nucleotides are TGTGCCATCAGTGATCCGGACAGGCTAGCCAAAAACATTCAGTACTTC.

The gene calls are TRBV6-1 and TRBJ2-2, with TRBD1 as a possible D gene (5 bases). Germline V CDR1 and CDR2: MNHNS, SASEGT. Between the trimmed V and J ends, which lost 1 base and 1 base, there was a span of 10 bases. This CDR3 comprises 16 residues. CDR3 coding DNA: TGTGCCAGCAGTGAAGTGGCAGGGTGGAACACCGGGGAGCTGTTTTTT. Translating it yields CASSEVAGWNTGELFF.

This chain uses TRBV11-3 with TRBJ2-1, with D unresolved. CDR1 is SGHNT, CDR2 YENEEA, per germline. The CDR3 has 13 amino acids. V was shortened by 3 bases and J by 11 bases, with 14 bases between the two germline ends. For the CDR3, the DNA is TGTGCCAGCAGCTTCGGTCTTGAGGCCCAGCAGTTCTTC. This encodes CASSFGLEAQQFF.

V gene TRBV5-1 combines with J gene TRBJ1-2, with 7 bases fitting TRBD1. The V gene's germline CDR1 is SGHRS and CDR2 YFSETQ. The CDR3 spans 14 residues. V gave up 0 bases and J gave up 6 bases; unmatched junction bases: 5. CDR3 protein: CASSLVGGGHGYTF. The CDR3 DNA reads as TGCGCCAGCAGCTTGGTTGGAGGGGGCCATGGCTACACCTTC.

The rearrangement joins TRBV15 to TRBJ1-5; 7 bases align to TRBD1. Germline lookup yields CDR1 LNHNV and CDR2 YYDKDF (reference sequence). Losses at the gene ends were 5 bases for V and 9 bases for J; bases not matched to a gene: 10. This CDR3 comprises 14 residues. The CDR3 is CATSRDRAQGPQHF. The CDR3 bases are TGTGCCACCAGCCGCGACAGGGCACAGGGGCCCCAGCATTTT.

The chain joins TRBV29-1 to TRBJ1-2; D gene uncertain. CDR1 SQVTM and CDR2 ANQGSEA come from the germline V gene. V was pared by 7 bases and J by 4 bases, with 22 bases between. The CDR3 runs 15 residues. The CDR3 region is CSAVSALTGAYGYTF. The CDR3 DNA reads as TGCAGCGCAGTTTCGGCCTTAACCGGAGCCTATGGCTACACCTTC.

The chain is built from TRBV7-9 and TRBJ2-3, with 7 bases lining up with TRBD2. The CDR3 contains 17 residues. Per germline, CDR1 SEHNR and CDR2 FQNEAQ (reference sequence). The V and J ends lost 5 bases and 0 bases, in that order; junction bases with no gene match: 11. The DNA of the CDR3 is TGTGCCAGCAGCGTAGACTTCTGGGACTACAGCACAGATACGCAGTATTTT. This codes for CASSVDFWDYSTDTQYF.

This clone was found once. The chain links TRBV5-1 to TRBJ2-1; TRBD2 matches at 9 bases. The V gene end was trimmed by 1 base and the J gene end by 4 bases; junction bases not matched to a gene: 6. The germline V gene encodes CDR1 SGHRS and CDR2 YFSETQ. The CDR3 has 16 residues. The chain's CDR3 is CASSLFAGGNYNEQFF. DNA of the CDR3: TGCGCCAGCAGCTTGTTCGCGGGAGGGAATTACAATGAGCAGTTCTTC.

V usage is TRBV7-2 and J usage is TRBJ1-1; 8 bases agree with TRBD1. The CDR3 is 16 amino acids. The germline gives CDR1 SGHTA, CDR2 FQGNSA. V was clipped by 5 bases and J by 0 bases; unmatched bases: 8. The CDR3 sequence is CASSPRRDRLNTEAFF. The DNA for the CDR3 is TGTGCCAGCAGCCCCCGCCGGGACAGGTTGAACACTGAAGCTTTCTTT. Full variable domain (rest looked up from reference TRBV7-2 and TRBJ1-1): GAGVSQSPSNKVTEKGKDVELRCDPISGHTALYWYRQSLGQGLEFLIYFQGNSAPDKSGLPSDRFSAERTGGSVSTLTIQRTQQEDSAVYLCASSPRRDRLNTEAFFGQGTRLTVV.

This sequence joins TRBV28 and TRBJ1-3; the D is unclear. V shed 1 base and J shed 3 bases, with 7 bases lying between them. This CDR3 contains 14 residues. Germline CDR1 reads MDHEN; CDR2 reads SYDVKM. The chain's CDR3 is CASSLLPSGNTIYF. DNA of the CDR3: TGTGCCAGCAGTTTATTGCCCAGTGGAAACACCATATATTTT.

The CDR3 protein is CASNPEYLAGGGTGELFF. In DNA, the CDR3 is TGTGCCAGCAACCCGGAGTATCTCGCGGGAGGTGGCACCGGGGAGCTGTTTTTT. The chain couples TRBV28 to TRBJ2-2; 8 bases are shared with TRBD2. The CDR3 consists of 18 residues. The germline V gene encodes CDR1 MDHEN and CDR2 SYDVKM. V shed 7 bases and J 4 bases; nucleotides not matched to a gene: 17.

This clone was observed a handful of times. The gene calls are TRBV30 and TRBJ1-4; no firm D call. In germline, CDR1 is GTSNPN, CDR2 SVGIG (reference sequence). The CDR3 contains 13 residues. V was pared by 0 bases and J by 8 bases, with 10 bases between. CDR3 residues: CAWSVTPGEKLFF. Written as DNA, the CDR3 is TGTGCCTGGAGTGTAACGCCCGGGGAAAAACTGTTTTTT.

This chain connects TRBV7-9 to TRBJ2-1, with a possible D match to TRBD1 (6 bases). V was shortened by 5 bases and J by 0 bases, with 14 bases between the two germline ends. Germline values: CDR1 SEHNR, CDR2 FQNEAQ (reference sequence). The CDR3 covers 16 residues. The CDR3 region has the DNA TGTGCCAGCAGCCATTACAGGGTTAGCTCCTACAATGAGCAGTTCTTC. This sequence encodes CASSHYRVSSYNEQFF.

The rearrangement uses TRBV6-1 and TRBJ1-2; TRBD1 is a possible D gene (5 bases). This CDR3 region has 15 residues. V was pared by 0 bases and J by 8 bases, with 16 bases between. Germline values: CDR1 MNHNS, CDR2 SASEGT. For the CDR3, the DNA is TGTGCCAGCAGTGAAGCGAGGGCCTCCCGGGGGGGCTACACCTTC. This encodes CASSEARASRGGYTF.

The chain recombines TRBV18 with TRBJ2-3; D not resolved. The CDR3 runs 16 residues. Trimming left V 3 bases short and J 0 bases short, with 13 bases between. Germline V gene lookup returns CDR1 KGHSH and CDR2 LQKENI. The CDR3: CASSPFLAASTDTQYF. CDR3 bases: TGTGCCAGCTCACCCTTTCTTGCGGCCAGCACAGATACGCAGTATTTT. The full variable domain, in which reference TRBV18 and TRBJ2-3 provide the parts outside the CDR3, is NAGVMQNPRHLVRRRGQEARLRCSPMKGHSHVYWYRQLPEEGLKFMVYLQKENIIDESGMPKERFSAEFPKEGPSILRIQQVVRGDSAAYFCASSPFLAASTDTQYFGPGTRLTVL.

The CDR3 DNA is TGCAGCGGGGGGGACAGTGAAGCTTTCTTT. It encodes CSGGDSEAFF. J is TRBJ1-1 and V is TRBV29-1, with 7 bases aligning to TRBD1. The CDR3 runs 10 residues. With V trimmed by 7 bases and J by 7 bases, 3 bases remained unmatched. The germline CDR1 and CDR2 sequences are SQVTM and ANQGSEA.

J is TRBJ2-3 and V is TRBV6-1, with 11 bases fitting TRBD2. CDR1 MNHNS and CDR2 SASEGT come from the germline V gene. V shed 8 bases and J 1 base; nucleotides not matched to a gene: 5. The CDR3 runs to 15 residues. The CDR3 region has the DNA TGTGCCAGCGGACTACTAGCGGGGGGCACAGATACGCAGTATTTT. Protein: CASGLLAGGTDTQYF.

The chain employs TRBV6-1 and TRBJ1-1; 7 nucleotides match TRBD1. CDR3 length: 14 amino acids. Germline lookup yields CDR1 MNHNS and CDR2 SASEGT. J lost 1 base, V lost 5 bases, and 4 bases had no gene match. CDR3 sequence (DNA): TGTGCCAGCAGTTGGACAGGTGAGAACACTGAAGCTTTCTTT. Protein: CASSWTGENTEAFF.

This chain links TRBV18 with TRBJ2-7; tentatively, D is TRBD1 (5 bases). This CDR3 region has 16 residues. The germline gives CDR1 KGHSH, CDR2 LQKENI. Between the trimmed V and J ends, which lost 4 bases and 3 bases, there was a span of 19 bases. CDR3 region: CASSRRSGAKNYEQYF. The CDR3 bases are TGTGCCAGCTCACGCAGAAGTGGGGCAAAAAACTACGAGCAGTACTTC.

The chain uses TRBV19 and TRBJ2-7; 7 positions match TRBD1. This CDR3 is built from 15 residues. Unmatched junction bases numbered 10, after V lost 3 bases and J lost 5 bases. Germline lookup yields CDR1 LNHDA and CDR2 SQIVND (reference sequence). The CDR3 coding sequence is TGTGCCAGTAGTATCGGGACAGCAAGGATCGACGAGCAGTACTTC. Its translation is CASSIGTARIDEQYF.

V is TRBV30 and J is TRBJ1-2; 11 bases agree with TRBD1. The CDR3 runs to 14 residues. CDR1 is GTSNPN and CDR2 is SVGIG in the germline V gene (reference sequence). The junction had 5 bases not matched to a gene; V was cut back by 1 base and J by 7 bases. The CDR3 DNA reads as TGTGCCTGGAGTGAGGGACAGGGGGTAACTGGCTACACCTTC. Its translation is CAWSEGQGVTGYTF.

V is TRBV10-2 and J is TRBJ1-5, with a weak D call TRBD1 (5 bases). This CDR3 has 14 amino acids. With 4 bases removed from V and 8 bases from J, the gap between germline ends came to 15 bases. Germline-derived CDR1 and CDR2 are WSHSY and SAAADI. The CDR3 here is CASSGWGIAEPQHF. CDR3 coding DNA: TGCGCCAGCAGTGGATGGGGGATAGCGGAGCCCCAGCATTTT.

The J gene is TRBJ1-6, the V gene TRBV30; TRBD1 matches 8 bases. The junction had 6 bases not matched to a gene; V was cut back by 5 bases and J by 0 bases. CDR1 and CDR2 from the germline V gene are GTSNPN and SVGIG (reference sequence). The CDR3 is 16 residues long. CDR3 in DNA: TGTGCCTGGCAAGACAGGGGTAGCTCCTATAATTCACCCCTCCACTTT. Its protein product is CAWQDRGSSYNSPLHF.

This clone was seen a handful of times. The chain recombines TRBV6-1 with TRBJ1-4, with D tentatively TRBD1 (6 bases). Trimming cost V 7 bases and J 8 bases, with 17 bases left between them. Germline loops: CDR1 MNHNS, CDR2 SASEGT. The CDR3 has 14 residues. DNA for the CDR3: TGTGCCAGCACCTCAACAGGGCGGGAGGAAAAACTGTTTTTT. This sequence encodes CASTSTGREEKLFF.

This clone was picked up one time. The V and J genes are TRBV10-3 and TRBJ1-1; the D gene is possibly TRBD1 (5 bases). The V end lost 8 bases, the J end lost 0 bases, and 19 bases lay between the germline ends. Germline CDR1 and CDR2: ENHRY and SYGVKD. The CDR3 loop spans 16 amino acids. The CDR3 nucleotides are TGTGCCATCCCCTCACTGAAGACAGCCTTGAACACTGAAGCTTTCTTT. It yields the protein CAIPSLKTALNTEAFF.

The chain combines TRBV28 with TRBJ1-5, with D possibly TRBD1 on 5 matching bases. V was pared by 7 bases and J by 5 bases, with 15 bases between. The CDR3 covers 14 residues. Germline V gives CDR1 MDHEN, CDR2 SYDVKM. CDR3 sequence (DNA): TGTGCCAGCACTACCCTGGGAGGGGATCAGCCCCAGCATTTT. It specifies CASTTLGGDQPQHF.

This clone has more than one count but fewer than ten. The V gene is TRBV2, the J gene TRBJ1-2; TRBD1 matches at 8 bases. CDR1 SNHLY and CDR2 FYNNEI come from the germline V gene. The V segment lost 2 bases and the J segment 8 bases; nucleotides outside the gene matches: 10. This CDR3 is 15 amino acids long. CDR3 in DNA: TGTGCCAGCAGTGAACTACAGGACAGGGCTACCGGCTACACCTTC. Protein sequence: CASSELQDRATGYTF.